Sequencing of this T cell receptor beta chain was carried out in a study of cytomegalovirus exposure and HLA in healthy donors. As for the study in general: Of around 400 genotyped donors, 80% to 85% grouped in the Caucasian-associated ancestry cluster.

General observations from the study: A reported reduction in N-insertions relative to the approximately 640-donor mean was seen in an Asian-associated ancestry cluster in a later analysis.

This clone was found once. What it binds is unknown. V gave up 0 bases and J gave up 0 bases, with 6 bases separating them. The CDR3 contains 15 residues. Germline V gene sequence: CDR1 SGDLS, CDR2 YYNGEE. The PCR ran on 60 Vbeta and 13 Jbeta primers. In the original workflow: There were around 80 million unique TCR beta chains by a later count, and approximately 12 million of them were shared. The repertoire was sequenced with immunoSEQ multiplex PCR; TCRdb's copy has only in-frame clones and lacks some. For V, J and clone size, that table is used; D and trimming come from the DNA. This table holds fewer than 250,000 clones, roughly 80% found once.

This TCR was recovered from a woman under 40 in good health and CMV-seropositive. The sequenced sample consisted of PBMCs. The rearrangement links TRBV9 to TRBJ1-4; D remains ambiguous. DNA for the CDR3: TGTGCCAGCAGCGTAGGGAGGACAACTAATGAAAAACTGTTTTTT. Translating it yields CASSVGRTTNEKLFF.